This TCR beta chain emerged from a study of CD8+CD57+ T cells in acquired aplastic anemia. Overall study context: Across the sorted CD4+ and CD8+ cells, DNA amounts averaged roughly 3.5 ug. As sequenced from healthy donors, CD4+ cells averaged about 10.8 million reads.

Template material for TCR beta VDJ and CDR3 profiling consisted of genomic DNA. TCRdb fed the reads into MiXCR, producing one record per CDR3 protein. The sample carries about 220,000 distinct CDR3 sequences, about 37% recorded once. Germline CDR1 and CDR2: LNHDA and SQIVND (reference sequence). V trimming: 7 bases; J trimming: 3 bases; junction bases outside the gene matches: 5. CDR3 length equals 14 residues. The sample taken for sequencing was sorted CD4+, CD8+, or CD8+CD57+ T cells (not recorded which) from PBMCs. The receptor was isolated from a human donor in good health, serving as a control. The chain employs TRBV19 and TRBJ2-2; 7 bases line up with TRBD1. The DNA for the CDR3 is TGTGCCAGTAAGGGGGCAGGGGACACCGGGGAGCTGTTTTTT. It yields the protein CASKGAGDTGELFF.